This TCR beta chain was recorded in a study of vaccination and CD4 T cells after COVID-19. As regards this clonotype: As yet, its antigen is unknown.

Cultured CD4+ T-cell DNA underwent Oncomine TCR Beta short-read sequencing. TCRdb re-derived calls from the PCR reads in MiXCR, one entry per CDR3 protein. The sample includes tens of thousands of distinct CDR3 sequences, roughly 33% of them seen just once. Overall study findings and caveats: Reactive clone data from convalescent patients indicated a median of approximately 86% appearing only post-vaccination.

Noted time point: late sampling 161 to 241 days after vaccination in a few convalescent patients. Sample treatment: roughly nine-day PBMC culture with coronavirus spike peptide pools or control peptides (ViraFEST assay). Every well contained more than 1.5 million PBMCs, which were grown with approximately 9.6 IU/ml IL-2 and 10 ug/ml peptide pools. This TCR was sampled from a human donor who had recovered from COVID-19. The sample was CD4+ T cells from blood, cultured in vitro, taken about 7 months after SARS-CoV-2 vaccination.

The CDR3 DNA reads TGCAGTGCTAGCCCAGGGATTGATTCACCCCTCCACTTT. The encoded protein is CSASPGIDSPLHF. The chain couples TRBV20-1 to TRBJ1-6; D perhaps matches TRBD1 (5 bases). Germline CDR1 is DFQATT and CDR2 is SNEGSKA (reference sequence). V lost 3 bases and J lost 8, with 11 bases in between. The CDR3 totals 13 residues.